Listed here are 32 T cell receptor beta chains from one sample, sequenced in a study of blood T cell repertoires in COVID-19. The method was immunoSEQ multiplex PCR; TCRdb's version includes in-frame clones alone and lacks a portion of them. The table has about 160,000 clones, around 82% seen once; the top ten hold roughly 6.4%. Sequenced: peripheral blood. These receptor sequences come from a middle-aged woman with COVID-19, enrolled during active disease.

The V call is TRBV12-3 or TRBV12-4, the J call TRBJ2-7; D may be TRBD2 (5 bases). CDR3 length: 13 residues. The V end was cut by 5 bases, the J end by 4 bases, with 12 bases between. CDR3 protein: CASSPGLWYEQYF. Written as DNA, the CDR3 is TGTGCCAGCAGTCCCGGACTGTGGTACGAGCAGTACTTC.

The genes are TRBV6-5 and TRBJ2-5; tentative D call: TRBD1 (5 bases). Trimming removed 8 bases at V and 0 bases at J, with 10 bases between. Per the germline V gene, CDR1 is MNHEY and CDR2 is SVGAGI. This CDR3 contains 13 residues. The DNA of the CDR3 is TGTGCCAGCTACAGGTCGTACCAAGAGACCCAGTACTTC. The encoded protein is CASYRSYQETQYF.

This clone was picked up a small number of times. V is TRBV19 and J is TRBJ2-1, with TRBD2 matching over 9 bases. Germline lookup yields CDR1 LNHDA and CDR2 SQIVND (reference sequence). V was pared by 5 bases and J by 5 bases, with 4 bases of the junction left unmatched. The CDR3 has 14 amino acids. The CDR3 DNA reads as TGTGCCAGTAGTGAGATAGCGGGAGACAATGAGCAGTTCTTC. As protein: CASSEIAGDNEQFF.

This clone was seen once. The rearrangement uses TRBV29-1 and TRBJ2-1, with TRBD2 matching over 14 bases. Trimming at V came to 6 bases and at J to 0 bases, leaving 4 bases not matched to a gene. This CDR3 has 16 amino acids. Germline CDR1 is SQVTM and CDR2 is ANQGSEA. CDR3 amino acids: CSVRLAGGHSYNEQFF. CDR3 in DNA: TGCAGCGTAAGACTAGCGGGAGGGCACTCCTACAATGAGCAGTTCTTC.

The rearrangement links TRBV7-9 to TRBJ2-5; tentative D call: TRBD2 (6 bases). In germline, CDR1 is SEHNR, CDR2 FQNEAQ (reference sequence). The CDR3 spans 16 residues. V was clipped by 6 bases and J by 5 bases, with 22 bases between them. The CDR3 DNA reads TGTGCCAGCAGAGGCGAGAAAAGCGGGCGGTGGGAGACCCAGTACTTC. Its protein is CASRGEKSGRWETQYF.

The gene calls are TRBV4-1 and TRBJ2-4; tentatively, D is TRBD2 (5 bases). The germline V gene encodes CDR1 MGHRA and CDR2 YSYEKL. This CDR3 is 17 amino acids long. Trimming took off 3 bases at V and 0 bases at J, with 15 bases between the two ends. The CDR3 sequence: CASSHEGTALAKNIQYF. The CDR3, as DNA: TGCGCCAGCAGCCATGAGGGAACAGCTTTAGCCAAAAACATTCAGTACTTC.

This sequence joins TRBV9 and TRBJ2-2; 8 nucleotides match TRBD1. This CDR3 is built from 16 residues. CDR1 and CDR2 (germline): SGDLS, YYNGEE. V lost 0 bases to trimming and J lost 2 bases; unmatched junction nucleotides: 3. This chain's CDR3 is CASSVGGQVNTGELFF. The CDR3 DNA sequence: TGTGCCAGCAGCGTAGGGGGACAGGTTAACACCGGGGAGCTGTTTTTT. Combining the CDR3 with reference TRBV9 and TRBJ2-2 gives the whole variable domain DSGVTQTPKHLITATGQRVTLRCSPRSGDLSVYWYQQSLDQGLQFLIQYYNGEERAKGNILERFSAQQFPDLHSELNLSSLELGDSALYFCASSVGGQVNTGELFFGEGSRLTVL.

The J gene is TRBJ1-2, the V gene TRBV27; D remains unclear. Germline V gene lookup returns CDR1 MNHEY and CDR2 SMNVEV (reference sequence). The V end lost 3 bases, the J end lost 3 bases, and 8 bases lay between the germline ends. This CDR3 region has 13 residues. CDR3 bases: TGTGCCAGCAGTTTTTCAGGCGACTATGGCTACACCTTC. This sequence encodes CASSFSGDYGYTF.

V gene TRBV4-2 combines with J gene TRBJ1-5, with D uncertain. The CDR3 sequence is 14 residues long. CDR1 is LGHNA, CDR2 YNFKEQ, per germline. Deletions cut 0 bases from V and 5 bases from J, with 8 bases between. The CDR3 nucleotides are TGTGCCAGCAGCCAAGATGGGCGGGATCAGCCCCAGCATTTT. Translated, it gives CASSQDGRDQPQHF.

The V and J genes are TRBV11-3 and TRBJ2-1, with no clear D. CDR3 size: 12 residues. The ends were cut back, 3 bases at V and 7 bases at J, with 7 bases in the middle. Germline lookup yields CDR1 SGHNT and CDR2 YENEEA. The CDR3 sequence is CASSLNENEQFF. The CDR3 DNA follows: TGTGCCAGCAGCTTGAACGAGAATGAGCAGTTCTTC. Full variable domain (remainder filled in from reference TRBV11-3 and TRBJ2-1): EAGVVQSPRYKIIEKKQPVAFWCNPISGHNTLYWYLQNLGQGPELLIRYENEEAVDDSQLPKDRFSAERLKGVDSTLKIQPAELGDSAVYLCASSLNENEQFFGPGTRLTVL.

The genes are TRBV16 and TRBJ2-7; no clear D. Germline loops: CDR1 KGHSY, CDR2 FQNENV. The CDR3 runs 15 residues. Between the trimmed V and J ends, which lost 4 bases and 7 bases, there was a span of 20 bases. CDR3 in DNA: TGTGCCAGCAGCCCCACAGCTCAGACGACATGGGAGCAGTACTTC. Residues: CASSPTAQTTWEQYF.

The chain uses TRBV4-2 and TRBJ2-1; 14 bases are shared with TRBD2. CDR1 is LGHNA and CDR2 is YNFKEQ in the germline V gene. The CDR3 runs to 17 residues. Germline trimming cut 4 bases from V and 9 bases from J; bases unmatched to any gene: 11. The CDR3 is CASSLDSGTSGSGEQFF. CDR3 nucleotide sequence: TGTGCCAGCAGCCTTGATAGCGGGACTAGCGGGAGTGGTGAGCAGTTCTTC.

J is TRBJ1-3 and V is TRBV27; D possibly corresponds to TRBD1 (5 bases). The germline V gene encodes CDR1 MNHEY and CDR2 SMNVEV (reference sequence). The CDR3 has 16 residues. V lost 6 bases and J 0 bases, leaving 15 bases between the germline ends. The CDR3 spells CASSRTLSSSGNTIYF. CDR3 nucleotide sequence: TGTGCCAGCAGCCGGACACTATCGAGCTCTGGAAACACCATATATTTT.

The CDR3 spells CASSPSQGRGETQYF. In DNA, the CDR3 is TGTGCCAGCTCACCAAGCCAGGGTAGGGGCGAGACCCAGTACTTC. This chain joins TRBV18 and TRBJ2-5; tentatively, D is TRBD1 (5 bases). Looked up from germline, CDR1 is KGHSH and CDR2 is LQKENI. CDR3 size: 15 residues. V was cut by 2 bases and J by 5 bases, with 15 bases left in between. Looking up the rest from reference TRBV18 and TRBJ2-5 gives the full variable domain: NAGVMQNPRHLVRRRGQEARLRCSPMKGHSHVYWYRQLPEEGLKFMVYLQKENIIDESGMPKERFSAEFPKEGPSILRIQQVVRGDSAAYFCASSPSQGRGETQYFGPGTRLLVL.

In the case of this clone: This same CDR3 is encoded by further DNA sequences in the sample. The chain couples TRBV28 to TRBJ1-2; D is unclear. Trimming took off 3 bases at V and 4 bases at J, with 9 bases between the two ends. CDR3 length equals 13 residues. Germline CDR1 MDHEN, CDR2 SYDVKM. The CDR3 sequence: CASSLTRGYGYTF. CDR3 DNA: TGTGCCAGCAGTTTGACCCGGGGCTATGGCTACACCTTC.

This clone was detected only once. The J gene is TRBJ2-2, the V gene TRBV10-3; TRBD2 matches at 10 bases. The CDR3 consists of 16 residues. J gave up 2 bases and V 5 bases, and 5 bases lay outside the gene matches. Germline V CDR1 and CDR2: ENHRY, SYGVKD. The CDR3 DNA sequence: TGTGCCATCAGTAGGACTAGCGGCACAAACACCGGGGAGCTGTTTTTT. It encodes CAISRTSGTNTGELFF.

The gene calls are TRBV2 and TRBJ1-4, with a possible D match to TRBD1 (5 bases). The CDR3 consists of 12 residues. Trimming left V 4 bases short and J 8 bases short, with 8 bases between. Germline loops: CDR1 SNHLY, CDR2 FYNNEI. CDR3 sequence: CASSGQSEKLFF. DNA of the CDR3: TGTGCCAGCAGTGGACAGTCGGAAAAACTGTTTTTT.

The gene calls are TRBV3-1 (or the pseudogene TRBV3-2) and TRBJ2-1, with 8 bases matching TRBD2. Germline V CDR1 and CDR2: LGHDT, YNNKEL (reference sequence). The CDR3 totals 15 residues. V lost 4 bases and J lost 7; bases outside the gene matches: 9. The DNA for the CDR3 is TGTGCCAGCAGCCTCGGACTAGCCGACGGAAATGAGCAGTTCTTC. It specifies CASSLGLADGNEQFF.

The chain is built from TRBV5-6 and TRBJ1-1; unclear D gene. Trimming removed 3 bases from V and 5 bases from J, with 14 bases in between. The CDR3 consists of 14 residues. Germline V CDR1 and CDR2: SGHDT, YYEEEE. The CDR3 loop reads CASSSLVGRTEAFF. The CDR3 DNA sequence: TGTGCCAGCAGCTCCCTAGTCGGTAGGACTGAAGCTTTCTTT.

The chain links TRBV7-8 to TRBJ1-1; TRBD1 might be the D (5 bases). Per germline, CDR1 SGHVS and CDR2 FQNEAQ. The CDR3 loop spans 14 amino acids. The germline V and J ends were trimmed by 2 bases and 2 bases, with 9 bases remaining between them. The CDR3 reads CASSLRDSNTEAFF. The CDR3 region has the DNA TGTGCCAGCAGCTTAAGAGACAGCAACACTGAAGCTTTCTTT.

The chain links TRBV7-9 to TRBJ1-1; D is unclear. The germline CDR1 and CDR2 sequences are SEHNR and FQNEAQ (reference sequence). The V end was cut by 5 bases, the J end by 1 base, with 8 bases between. There are 13 residues in the CDR3. CDR3 region: CASSPRGNTEAFF. The CDR3 DNA reads as TGTGCCAGCAGCCCCCGGGGGAACACTGAAGCTTTCTTT.

The chain links TRBV5-1 to TRBJ1-1; 9 bases map to TRBD1. V trimming: 5 bases; J trimming: 4 bases; junction bases outside the gene matches: 6. This CDR3 has 14 residues. Germline V gene sequence: CDR1 SGHRS, CDR2 YFSETQ. This chain's CDR3 is CASSRRTGVTEAFF. The CDR3 nucleotides are TGCGCCAGCAGTCGCCGGACAGGGGTCACTGAAGCTTTCTTT.

This clone was counted ten times or more. The genes are TRBV5-1 and TRBJ2-1; possible D gene TRBD1, 5 bases. Germline CDR1 reads SGHRS; CDR2 reads YFSETQ. With 4 bases removed from V and 6 bases from J, the gap between germline ends came to 14 bases. This CDR3 has 14 amino acids. This CDR3 reads CASSQNPGFNEQFF. For the CDR3, the DNA is TGCGCCAGCAGCCAAAACCCAGGGTTCAATGAGCAGTTCTTC.

V is TRBV29-1 and J is TRBJ1-3; D is possibly TRBD1 (6 bases). CDR1 SQVTM and CDR2 ANQGSEA come from the germline V gene. This CDR3 spans 15 amino acids. Deletions cut 3 bases from V and 3 bases from J, with 15 bases between. The CDR3 nucleotides are TGCAGCGTTGAGCCCGCCAGGGGTAATGGAAACACCATATATTTT. Translated: CSVEPARGNGNTIYF. Looking up the rest from reference TRBV29-1 and TRBJ1-3 gives the full variable domain: SAVISQKPSRDICQRGTSLTIQCQVDSQVTMMFWYRQQPGQSLTLIATANQGSEATYESGFVIDKFPISRPNLTFSTLTVSNMSPEDSSIYLCSVEPARGNGNTIYFGEGSWLTVV.

This clone was picked up a small number of times. This chain connects TRBV7-8 to TRBJ1-5; D gene uncertain. This CDR3 is built from 13 residues. Germline values: CDR1 SGHVS, CDR2 FQNEAQ. V was shortened by 4 bases and J by 3 bases, with 7 bases between the two germline ends. Here the CDR3 DNA reads TGTGCCAGCAGCTCTAGCCCCAATCAGCCCCAGCATTTT. Translation: CASSSSPNQPQHF. The complete variable domain, with remaining parts taken from reference TRBV7-8 and TRBJ1-5, reads GAGVSQSPRYKVAKRGQDVALRCDPISGHVSLFWYQQALGQGPEFLTYFQNEAQLDKSGLPSDRFFAERPEGSVSTLKIQRTQQEDSAVYLCASSSSPNQPQHFGDGTRLSIL.

The chain joins TRBV7-8 to TRBJ2-7; a possible D gene is TRBD2 (6 bases). Germline V CDR1 and CDR2: SGHVS, FQNEAQ. V lost 1 base to trimming and J lost 2 bases, with 21 bases between them. CDR3 length equals 18 residues. CDR3 sequence reads: CASSLEAGTPGTTYEQYV. CDR3 in DNA: TGTGCCAGCAGCTTAGAAGCAGGGACTCCAGGTACGACCTACGAGCAGTACGTC.

The CDR3 protein is CASSSDSLGPQHF. As DNA, the CDR3 is TGTGCCAGCAGCTCGGACAGCCTGGGGCCCCAGCATTTT. V and J are TRBV5-4 and TRBJ1-5, with D possibly being TRBD1 (6 bases). This CDR3 has 13 amino acids. The V gene lost 3 bases and the J gene lost 9 bases, with 13 bases spanning the gap. Germline lookup yields CDR1 SGHNT and CDR2 YYREEE (reference sequence).

The chain has TRBV13 and TRBJ2-5, with 13 bases lining up with TRBD2. V dropped 5 bases and J dropped 3; count of bases not matched to a gene: 3. CDR3 length: 15 amino acids. The germline gives CDR1 PRHDT, CDR2 FYEKMQ (reference sequence). CDR3 coding DNA: TGTGCCAGCAGCAGACTAGCGGGGGGCAAAGAGACCCAGTACTTC. Amino acid sequence: CASSRLAGGKETQYF.

The chain is built from TRBV27 and TRBJ1-1; no reliable D call. This CDR3 contains 14 residues. Germline V lookup: CDR1 MNHEY, CDR2 SMNVEV (reference sequence). V was clipped by 3 bases and J by 6 bases, with 14 bases between them. This CDR3 is CASSFLRVSAEAFF. For the CDR3, the DNA is TGTGCCAGCAGTTTTTTGCGGGTTTCAGCTGAAGCTTTCTTT.

This chain uses TRBV4-1 with TRBJ2-2; D remains unclear. V lost 0 bases, J lost 10 bases, and 9 bases lay in between. CDR1 is MGHRA and CDR2 is YSYEKL in the germline V gene. The CDR3 runs 13 residues. This CDR3 reads CASSQDFLAELFF. CDR3 DNA: TGCGCCAGCAGCCAAGATTTTCTGGCGGAGCTGTTTTTT.

The CDR3 protein is CASSTQLAGGEQYF. The CDR3 DNA reads as TGTGCCAGCAGCACCCAACTAGCGGGGGGCGAGCAGTACTTC. The chain employs TRBV5-4 and TRBJ2-7; TRBD2 matches 12 bases. Germline V CDR1 and CDR2: SGHNT, YYREEE (reference sequence). V gave up 4 bases and J gave up 6 bases; unmatched junction bases: 5. The CDR3 spans 14 residues.

In DNA, the CDR3 is TGTGCCAGCAGTATCCTAGCGGGAGGGCTAGCCGGGGAGCTGTTTTTT. As protein: CASSILAGGLAGELFF. The chain links TRBV5-4 to TRBJ2-2, with 12 bases lining up with TRBD2. The germline CDR1 and CDR2 sequences are SGHNT and YYREEE (reference sequence). The CDR3 spans 16 residues. The ends lost 5 bases at V and 6 bases at J; junction bases unmatched: 8.